The sequence of this T cell receptor (beta chain) was determined in a study of CD8+ T cells in alopecia areata. Study background: Among treated patients, oral tofacitinib was administered at 5 to 10 mg twice daily.

Alopecia areata patients provided lesional scalp punch biopsies and peripheral blood. RNA extraction and reverse transcription yielded cDNA as sequencing template. Generated by immunoSEQ multiplex PCR, the TCRdb table keeps only in-frame clones and is missing some. The table lists about 180,000 clones, around 71% of them singletons. A single count supports this clone. Sample: CD8+ T cells sorted from blood, taken at week 0. The TCR was taken from a human donor with alopecia areata.

The CDR3 DNA reads TGTGCCAGCAGGGTTTACAATGAGCAGTTCTTC. This translates into CASRVYNEQFF. This chain uses TRBV11-2 with TRBJ2-1; D gene uncertain. The V gene's germline CDR1 is SGHAT and CDR2 FQNNGV. The V end was cut by 6 bases, the J end by 4 bases, with 4 bases between. CDR3 length: 11 amino acids.